This TCR beta chain was observed in a study of response to subunit inactivated influenza vaccine (dated by TCRdb to 2017 to 2018). Context from the whole study: The study used deep quantitative T cell receptor repertoire profiling to track responses to a trivalent subunit inactivated influenza vaccine.

V is reduced by 3 bases and J by 3 bases, leaving a spacing of 15 bases between them. Counted from cysteine to phenylalanine, this CDR3 has 16 amino acids. The retained sequence is limited to the CDR3, 48 bases, with the frame set at the first base. Reading the germline V gene gives CDR1 MDHEN and CDR2 SYDVKM. The research as a whole found: It was suggested by the authors that each seasonal influenza vaccination may recruit only a limited number of new T cells.

Libraries came from RT-PCR. Instrument used: Illumina HiSeq 2500. TCRdb handled the public reads itself, with Q25 trimming in fastp and clone calling in MiXCR, and kept productive beta chains. Under each unique CDR3 protein, matching rows form one entry showing the most common genes and DNA. The sample records 650,000 or so distinct CDR3 sequences, about 15% of which are singletons. 7.6% of the sample lies in the top ten. Comments on this clonotype: Its specific antigen is unknown. One base away there is no much larger clone; base qualities are not given.

The chain joins TRBV28 to TRBJ2-1; the best D guess is TRBD2, with 6 bases matching. Sequences were derived from PBMCs from blood, sampled 14 days before vaccination. This sequence was found in a man aged 50 or older who received an inactivated influenza vaccine. Donor details come from another sample of the same person, matched by shared clones. CDR3 loop: CASSLFSGGVYNEQFF. The nucleotides are TGTGCCAGCAGTTTGTTTAGCGGAGGAGTCTACAATGAGCAGTTCTTC.